The 9 T cell receptor beta chains in this list originate from one sample, sequenced in a study of T-cell reconstitution after alpha-beta-depleted transplantation in children. Construction of the TCRbeta library involved unique molecular identifiers. TCRdb re-analysed the PCR reads in MiXCR, keeping a single row per CDR3 protein. The data hold some 200,000 distinct CDR3 sequences, with about a tenth observed a single time. Sample: PBMCs from the stem cell graft donor, taken from the stem cell graft. These receptor sequences come from a human donor who donated a stem cell graft to a child with acute lymphoblastic leukemia.

The sample holds many counts of this clonotype. The chain carries TRBV12-3 or TRBV12-4 and TRBJ1-4; weak D call: TRBD1 (5 bases). This CDR3 comprises 12 residues. V was cut by 4 bases and J by 7 bases, with 7 bases left in between. The CDR3 DNA sequence: TGTGCCAGCAGTTCGGGGGGTGAAAAACTGTTTTTT. This sequence encodes CASSSGGEKLFF.

This clonotype was counted at least ten times. The chain employs TRBV7-2 and TRBJ2-3, with TRBD2 identical over 8 bases. V trimming: 3 bases; J trimming: 3 bases; junction bases outside the gene matches: 8. CDR3 size: 16 residues. Germline-derived CDR1 and CDR2 are SGHTA and FQGNSA. The CDR3 is CASSLGLAGLTDTQYF. The CDR3, as DNA: TGTGCCAGCAGCTTGGGCTTAGCGGGACTAACAGATACGCAGTATTTT.

This clonotype was seen many times. This chain links TRBV6-4 with TRBJ2-1; D unresolved. Germline assignment: CDR1 MRHNA and CDR2 SNTAGT. V was trimmed by 0 bases and J by 9 bases, leaving 15 bases between them. The CDR3 covers 15 residues. DNA for the CDR3: TGTGCCAGCAGTGACTCCGCAGGTTCGGCCAGTGAGCAGTTCTTC. This gives the protein CASSDSAGSASEQFF.

This clonotype occurred many times. This chain joins TRBV14 and TRBJ2-3; D is ambiguous. The CDR3 length is 13 residues. Germline-derived CDR1 and CDR2 are SGHDN and FVKESK. Trimming cost V 1 base and J 3 bases, with 5 bases left between them. The CDR3: CASSQAITDTQYF. In DNA form, the CDR3 reads TGTGCCAGCAGCCAAGCGATTACAGATACGCAGTATTTT.

This clonotype was found a few times. V is TRBV7-2 and J is TRBJ2-7, with 7 bases fitting TRBD2. V dropped 5 bases and J dropped 4; count of bases not matched to a gene: 11. Germline V gives CDR1 SGHTA, CDR2 FQGNSA. This CDR3 has 15 amino acids. CDR3 region: CASSPSGDGGYEQYF. The DNA for the CDR3 is TGTGCCAGCAGCCCGTCGGGAGACGGGGGGTACGAGCAGTACTTC.

Ten or more counts support this clonotype. J is TRBJ2-1 and V is TRBV5-1, with 11 bases fitting TRBD2. V was pared by 0 bases and J by 7 bases, with 6 bases of the junction left unmatched. Germline V gene sequence: CDR1 SGHRS, CDR2 YFSETQ. This CDR3 is built from 16 residues. Here the CDR3 reads CASSLGALAGGNEQFF. In nucleotides, the CDR3 is TGCGCCAGCAGCTTGGGTGCCCTAGCGGGGGGTAATGAGCAGTTCTTC.

The rearrangement links TRBV7-6 to TRBJ1-1, with a tentative D call TRBD1 (6 bases). CDR3 size: 17 residues. Between the trimmed V and J ends, which lost 5 bases and 0 bases, there was a span of 19 bases. CDR1 and CDR2 from the germline V gene are SGHVS and FNYEAQ. For the CDR3, the DNA is TGTGCCAGCAGCCTCAGTGGTAGGGGGGGCCTGAACACTGAAGCTTTCTTT. This gives the protein CASSLSGRGGLNTEAFF.

This clonotype has a handful of counts. This sequence joins TRBV15 and TRBJ2-3; 8 bases align to TRBD2. Per the germline V gene, CDR1 is LNHNV and CDR2 is YYDKDF (reference sequence). The CDR3 contains 16 residues. V dropped 1 base and J dropped 5; count of bases not matched to a gene: 8. The CDR3 protein is CATSRGDGGAGDTQYF. The CDR3, as DNA: TGTGCCACCAGCAGAGGGGACGGGGGGGCTGGAGATACGCAGTATTTT.

The rearrangement joins TRBV5-1 to TRBJ2-7; 8 nucleotides align to TRBD1. The CDR3 sequence is 13 residues long. CDR1 is SGHRS and CDR2 is YFSETQ in the germline V gene. V was pared by 2 bases and J by 5 bases, with 3 bases of the junction left unmatched. Written as DNA, the CDR3 is TGCGCCAGCAGCTTCCAGGGGGCCAACGAGCAGTACTTC. Encoded protein: CASSFQGANEQYF.